The present T cell receptor beta chain was sequenced within a study of identical twins listed by TCRdb under 2016. A note on the overall study: To test whether fetal clonotypes persist, this study deep-sequenced TCR alpha and beta repertoires from monozygotic twins, from unrelated adults of various ages, and from cord blood. To rule out contamination, replicate twin experiments were performed at different times with different library preparation protocols.

What the research found in general, with its limitations: Because the same donors could not be followed over many years, conclusions were based on cross-sectional statistical analysis. In beta out-of-frame sequences, excess twin sharing was weaker, because having fewer shared sequences lowered the signal-to-noise ratio. Zero-insertion analyses could be partly confounded by invariant T cells such as MAIT and iNKT, although diverse VJ usage argued against such confounding for most clonotypes. In monozygotic twins, recombination models systematically underestimated out-of-frame TCR alpha sharing, but the models matched the sharing seen between unrelated individuals. Compared with coincidental sharing between unrelated individuals, an excess of low generation-probability sequences was observed among out-of-frame TCR alpha sequences shared between twins. Fewer insertions were carried by abundant cord blood beta clonotypes; a weaker similar trend was observed in young adult naive repertoires, while no such trend was observed in memory repertoires.

Details on this clonotype: Its antigen is unknown. Base qualities are not at hand, and no much larger clone is one base apart.

The CDR3 goes from the cysteine to the phenylalanine over 15 residues. Of the read, only the CDR3 DNA is kept; its 45 bases are in frame from base 1. Trimming takes 8 bases from V and 0 bases from J, and the germline ends sit 14 bases apart. The germline V gene provides CDR1 MNHNS and CDR2 SASEGT. All donors were healthy Caucasians. Three pairs of female monozygotic twins, all aged about 18 to 29 years, were included in the twin cohort. Positive isolation kits from Invitrogen were used to isolate the CD4+ and CD8+ T cell populations. The library was prepared using 5' RACE. The run used an Illumina HiSeq 2000. A universal primer binding site was added through template switching, and the final cDNA carried a unique molecular identifier so that TCR cDNA molecules could be counted accurately. First-strand cDNA for TCR alpha and beta chains was synthesized from specific primers in the conserved constant-segment region. To control for contamination, each cDNA library was double barcoded with a SMART-Mk sample barcode plus Illumina barcodes. TruSeq adapter sequences and Illumina sample barcodes were added in two successive PCR steps. Sequencing of the TCR alpha and beta cDNA libraries was done on the Illumina HiSeq platform using custom primers. Per the original workflow: MiGEC processed the raw reads to extract unique molecular identifiers, while MiXCR was used to determine the CDR3 positions. For each individual, recombination models were inferred using an EM algorithm with the repgenHMM and IGoR tools. Shared clonotypes were analyzed with the tcR package in R, and sharing was normalized by the product of cloneset sizes. To study raw recombination without the effects of thymic and clonal selection, out-of-frame nonproductive sequences were analyzed. The public reads were reanalyzed by TCRdb: fastp trimming at Q25, MiXCR alignment, in-frame beta chains only. Rows matching on CDR3 protein sequence are summarized as one entry with the most common DNA and genes. The V and J calls reflect TCRdb's pipeline rather than the authors' work. This sample holds 400,000 to 650,000 distinct CDR3 sequences; under 25% were observed only once. The leading ten clones occupy 0.91% of the sample.

These data were also reused for a study on T cells expressing NK-cell markers. That second report states: Under 10 donors provided sorted CD3+CD56+NKG2C+, CD3+CD56+NKG2C- and CD3+CD56-NKG2C+ T-cell subsets, whose TCR beta-chain repertoires were profiled. Of the eight sequenced donors, seven were found to be HCMV-seropositive and one was found to be HCMV-seronegative. To restrict sorting to alphabetaTCR-expressing T cells, an anti-gammadeltaTCR antibody was added in several experiments. In several donors, the dominant CD3+CD56+NKG2C+ clonotypes were found to rank among the top 10 CD8+ clonotypes and to make up roughly 1.0-8% of CD8+ T cells. Those dominant clonotypes were again the most abundant among CD3+CD56-NKG2C+ cells in four donors, at roughly 25-65%. Whether the expanded NKG2C-expressing T cell clones were specific for HCMV antigens was left unclear. The eight sequenced donors were randomly selected healthy volunteers, three men and five women. A commercial ELISA kit detecting HCMV-specific IgG in serum was used to determine HCMV serostatus. MIGEC was used to demultiplex reads and group the reads by UMI, and MiTCR was used to assemble and quantify clonotypes. To exclude erroneous sequences, only TCR cDNA sequences supported by at least two reads were retained. The tcR package was used for downstream repertoire analysis, with clonotypes matched between fractions based on CDR3 nucleotide sequence plus V segment. VDJmatch was used to annotate antigen specificity against VDJdb, with one amino acid substitution in CDR3 permitted.

The chain links TRBV6-1 with TRBJ1-5, and possibly TRBD1, on 5 matching bases. The source is a woman between 18 and 29 years old in good health. Input material: CD4+ T cells sorted from blood. The DNA reads TGTGCCAGCCGCAGGGCCCTGTATAGCAATCAGCCCCAGCATTTT. Translated, this is CASRRALYSNQPQHF.